This paragraph covers one TCR beta chain sequence. This sample was included in a study of blood T cell repertoires in COVID-19. About the research overall: The cDNA or gDNA used as material had been derived from T cells, B-cell-depleted T cells, or PBMCs.

Germline loops: CDR1 ENHRY, CDR2 SYGVKD. J was trimmed by 2 bases and V by 7 bases; bases with no gene match: 6. CDR3 length: 16 amino acids. The table came from immunoSEQ multiplex PCR; TCRdb's copy has only in-frame clones and leaves some out. The table lists approximately 300,000 clones, roughly 85% of them singletons, with approximately 5% in the top ten. Recovered status applied to Cohort 3 donors who had two consecutive negative PCRs. It also applied to those with clearance or with symptom resolution. Sequenced: PBMCs or T cells enriched from blood (not recorded which). The receptor's source is a woman in her 30s who had recovered from COVID-19. This chain joins TRBV10-3 and TRBJ2-2; 11 bases map to TRBD2. The CDR3 loop reads CAINPSGGPNTGELFF. The CDR3 coding sequence is TGTGCCATCAATCCTAGCGGGGGGCCTAACACCGGGGAGCTGTTTTTT.